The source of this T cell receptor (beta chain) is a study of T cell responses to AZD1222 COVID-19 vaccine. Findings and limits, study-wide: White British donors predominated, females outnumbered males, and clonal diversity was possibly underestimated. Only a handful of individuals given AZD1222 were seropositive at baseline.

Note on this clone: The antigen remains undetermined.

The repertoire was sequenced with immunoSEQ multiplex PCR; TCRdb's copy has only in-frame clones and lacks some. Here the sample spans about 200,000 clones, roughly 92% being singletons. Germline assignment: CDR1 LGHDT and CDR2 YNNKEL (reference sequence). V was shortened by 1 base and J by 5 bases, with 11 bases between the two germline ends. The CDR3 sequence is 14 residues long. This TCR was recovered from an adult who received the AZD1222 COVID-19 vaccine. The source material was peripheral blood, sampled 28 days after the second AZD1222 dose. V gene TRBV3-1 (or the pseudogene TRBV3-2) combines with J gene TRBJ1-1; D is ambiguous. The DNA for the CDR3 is TGTGCCAGCAGCCAAGCGGCCAGCCAGACTGAAGCTTTCTTT. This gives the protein CASSQAASQTEAFF.